This TCR beta chain was recorded in a study of blood T cell repertoires in COVID-19. The overall study: Spain, Italy and the United States supplied samples that represented acute and convalescent COVID-19.

This clone was observed once. In the original processing: Estimation of nucleated cell counts was performed using reference gene primer amplification. Profiled with immunoSEQ multiplex PCR; TCRdb holds only in-frame clones, not every one. That table furnishes V, J and clone size, whereas the DNA furnished D and trimming. This sample has around 120,000 clones, with approximately 88% found just once. The sample taken for sequencing was peripheral blood. This clonotype was obtained from a man between 45 and 60 years old with acute or convalescent COVID-19.

The CDR3 spells CASSIVRESSYGYTF. CDR3 in DNA: TGTGCCAGTAGTATAGTGAGGGAGTCCAGCTATGGCTACACCTTC. The V gene is TRBV19, the J gene TRBJ1-2, with D unresolved. The V and J ends lost 1 base and 4 bases respectively, with 13 bases between them. The CDR3 runs to 15 residues. Looked up from germline, CDR1 is LNHDA and CDR2 is SQIVND (reference sequence). The full variable domain, rest sourced from reference TRBV19 and TRBJ1-2, is DGGITQSPKYLFRKEGQNVTLSCEQNLNHDAMYWYRQDPGQGLRLIYYSQIVNDFQKGDIAEGYSVSREKKESFPLTVTSAQKNPTAFYLCASSIVRESSYGYTFGSGTRLTVV.